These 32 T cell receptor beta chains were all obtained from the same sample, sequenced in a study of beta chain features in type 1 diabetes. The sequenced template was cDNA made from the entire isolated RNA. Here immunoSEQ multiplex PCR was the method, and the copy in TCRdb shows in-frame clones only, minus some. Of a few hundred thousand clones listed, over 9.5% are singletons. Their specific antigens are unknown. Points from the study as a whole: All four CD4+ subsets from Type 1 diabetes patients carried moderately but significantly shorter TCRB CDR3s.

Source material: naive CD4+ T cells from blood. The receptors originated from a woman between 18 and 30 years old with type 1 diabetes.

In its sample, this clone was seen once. The CDR3 here is CASSPLRQIETQYF. The CDR3 DNA reads TGTGCCAGCTCACCCCTTCGACAAATAGAGACCCAGTACTTC. The chain combines TRBV18 with TRBJ2-5; D gene unclear. V dropped 3 bases and J dropped 4 bases, with 12 bases sitting between them. Germline V gene lookup returns CDR1 KGHSH and CDR2 LQKENI. The CDR3 covers 14 residues.

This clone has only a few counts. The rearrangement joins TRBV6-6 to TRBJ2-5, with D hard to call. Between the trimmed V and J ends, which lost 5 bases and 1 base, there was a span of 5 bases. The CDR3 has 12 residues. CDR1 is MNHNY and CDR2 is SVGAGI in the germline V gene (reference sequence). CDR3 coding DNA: TGTGCCAGCAGTGGGCCCCAAGAGACCCAGTACTTC. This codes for CASSGPQETQYF.

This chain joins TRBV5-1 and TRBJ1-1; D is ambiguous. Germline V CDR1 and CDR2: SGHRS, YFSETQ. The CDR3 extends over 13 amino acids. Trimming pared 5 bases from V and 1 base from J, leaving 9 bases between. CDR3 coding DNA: TGCGCCAGCAGTGAGGCAGCGAACACTGAAGCTTTCTTT. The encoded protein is CASSEAANTEAFF.

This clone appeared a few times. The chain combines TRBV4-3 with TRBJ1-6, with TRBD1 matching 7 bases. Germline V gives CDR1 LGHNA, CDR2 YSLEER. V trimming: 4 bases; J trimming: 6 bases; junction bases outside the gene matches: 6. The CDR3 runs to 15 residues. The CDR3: CASSPRQGFNSPLHF. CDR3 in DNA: TGCGCCAGCAGCCCCAGACAGGGCTTTAATTCACCCCTCCACTTT.

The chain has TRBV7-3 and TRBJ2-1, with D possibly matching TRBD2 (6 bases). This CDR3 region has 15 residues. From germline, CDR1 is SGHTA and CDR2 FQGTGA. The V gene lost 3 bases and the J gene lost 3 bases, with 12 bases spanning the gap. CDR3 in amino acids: CASSFPAGLYNEQFF. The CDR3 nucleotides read TGTGCCAGCAGCTTCCCAGCGGGCCTCTACAATGAGCAGTTCTTC.

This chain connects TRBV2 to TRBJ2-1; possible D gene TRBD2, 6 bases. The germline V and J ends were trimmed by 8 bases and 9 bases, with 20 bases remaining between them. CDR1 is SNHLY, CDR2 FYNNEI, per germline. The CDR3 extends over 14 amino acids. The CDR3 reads CASAADAGRLEQFF. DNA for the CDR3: TGTGCCAGCGCCGCGGACGCGGGACGACTTGAGCAGTTCTTC.

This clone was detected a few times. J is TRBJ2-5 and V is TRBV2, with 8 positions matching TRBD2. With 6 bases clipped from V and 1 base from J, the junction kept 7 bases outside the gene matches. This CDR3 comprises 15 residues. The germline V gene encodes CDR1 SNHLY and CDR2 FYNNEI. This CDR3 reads CASSSLTSGQETQYF. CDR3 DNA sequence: TGTGCCAGCAGCTCCCTCACTAGCGGCCAAGAGACCCAGTACTTC.

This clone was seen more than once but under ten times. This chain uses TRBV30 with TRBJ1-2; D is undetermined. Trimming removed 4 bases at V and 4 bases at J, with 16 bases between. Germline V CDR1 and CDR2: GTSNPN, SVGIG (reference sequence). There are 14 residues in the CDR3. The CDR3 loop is CAWTVEIRGYGYTF. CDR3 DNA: TGTGCCTGGACGGTAGAGATCCGCGGCTATGGCTACACCTTC.

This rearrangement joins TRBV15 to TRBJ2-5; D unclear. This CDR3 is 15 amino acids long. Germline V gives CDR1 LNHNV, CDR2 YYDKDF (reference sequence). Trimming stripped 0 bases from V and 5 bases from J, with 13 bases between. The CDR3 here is CATSRDAVSGETQYF. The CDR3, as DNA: TGTGCCACCAGCAGAGATGCGGTCTCCGGGGAGACCCAGTACTTC.

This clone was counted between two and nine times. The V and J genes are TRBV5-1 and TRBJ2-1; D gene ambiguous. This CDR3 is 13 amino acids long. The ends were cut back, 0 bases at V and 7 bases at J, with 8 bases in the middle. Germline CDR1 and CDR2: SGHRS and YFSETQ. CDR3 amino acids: CASSLEQVNEQFF. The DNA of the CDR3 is TGCGCCAGCAGCTTGGAGCAGGTTAATGAGCAGTTCTTC. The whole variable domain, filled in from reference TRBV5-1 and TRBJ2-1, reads KAGVTQTPRYLIKTRGQQVTLSCSPISGHRSVSWYQQTPGQGLQFLFEYFSETQRNKGNFPGRFSGRQFSNSRSEMNVSTLELGDSALYLCASSLEQVNEQFFGPGTRLTVL.

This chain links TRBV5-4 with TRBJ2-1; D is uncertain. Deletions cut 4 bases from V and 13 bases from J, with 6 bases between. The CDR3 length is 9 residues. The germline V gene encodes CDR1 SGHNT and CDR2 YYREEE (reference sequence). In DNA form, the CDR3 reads TGTGCCAGCAGCCCCTCCCAGTTCTTC. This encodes CASSPSQFF.

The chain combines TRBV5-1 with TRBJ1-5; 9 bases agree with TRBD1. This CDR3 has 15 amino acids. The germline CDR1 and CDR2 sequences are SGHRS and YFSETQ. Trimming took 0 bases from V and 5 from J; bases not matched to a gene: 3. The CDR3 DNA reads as TGCGCCAGCAGCTTGGCGGGACAGGGCGATCAGCCCCAGCATTTT. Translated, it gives CASSLAGQGDQPQHF.

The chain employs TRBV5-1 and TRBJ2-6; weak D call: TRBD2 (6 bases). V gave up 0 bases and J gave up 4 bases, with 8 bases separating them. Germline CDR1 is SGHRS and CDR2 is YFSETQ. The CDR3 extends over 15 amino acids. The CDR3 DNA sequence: TGCGCCAGCAGCTTGGCCGCGGGAGGGGCCAACGTCCTGACTTTC. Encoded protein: CASSLAAGGANVLTF.

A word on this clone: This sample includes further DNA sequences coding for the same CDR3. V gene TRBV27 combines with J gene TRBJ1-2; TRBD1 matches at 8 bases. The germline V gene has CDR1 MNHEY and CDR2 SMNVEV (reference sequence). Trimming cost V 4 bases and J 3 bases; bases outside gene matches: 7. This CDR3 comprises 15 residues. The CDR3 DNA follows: TGTGCCAGCAGTTCCCCCGGGACAGGAGACTATGGCTACACCTTC. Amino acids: CASSSPGTGDYGYTF.

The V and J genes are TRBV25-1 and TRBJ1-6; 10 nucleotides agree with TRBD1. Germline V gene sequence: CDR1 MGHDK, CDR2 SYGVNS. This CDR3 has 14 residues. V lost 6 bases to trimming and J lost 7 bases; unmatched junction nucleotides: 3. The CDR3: CASSPGQGNSPLHF. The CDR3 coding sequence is TGTGCCAGCAGCCCGGGACAGGGGAATTCACCCCTCCACTTT.

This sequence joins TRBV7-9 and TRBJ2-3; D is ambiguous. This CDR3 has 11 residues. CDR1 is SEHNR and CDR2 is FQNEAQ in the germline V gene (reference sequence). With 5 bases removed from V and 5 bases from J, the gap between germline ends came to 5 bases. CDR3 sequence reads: CASSQIDTQYF. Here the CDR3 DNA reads TGTGCCAGCAGCCAAATAGATACGCAGTATTTT.

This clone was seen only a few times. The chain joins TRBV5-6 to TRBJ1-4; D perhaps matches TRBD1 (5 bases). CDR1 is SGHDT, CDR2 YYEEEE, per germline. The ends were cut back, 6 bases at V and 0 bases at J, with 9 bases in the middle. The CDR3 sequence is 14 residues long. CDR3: CASTRTPTNEKLFF. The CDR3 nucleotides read TGTGCCAGCACCAGGACACCAACTAATGAAAAACTGTTTTTT.

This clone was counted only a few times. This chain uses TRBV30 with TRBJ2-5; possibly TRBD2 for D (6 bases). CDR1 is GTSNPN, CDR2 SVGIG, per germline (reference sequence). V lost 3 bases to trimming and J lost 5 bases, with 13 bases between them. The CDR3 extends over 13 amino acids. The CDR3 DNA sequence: TGTGCCTGGAGGGAGGGTGTTGGGGAGACCCAGTACTTC. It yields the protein CAWREGVGETQYF.

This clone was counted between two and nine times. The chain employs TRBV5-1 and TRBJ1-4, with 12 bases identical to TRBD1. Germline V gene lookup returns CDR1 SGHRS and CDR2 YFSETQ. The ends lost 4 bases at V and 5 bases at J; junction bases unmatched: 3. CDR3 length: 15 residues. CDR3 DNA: TGCGCCAGCAGCCCGGGGACAGGGGGCAATGAAAAACTGTTTTTT. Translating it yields CASSPGTGGNEKLFF.

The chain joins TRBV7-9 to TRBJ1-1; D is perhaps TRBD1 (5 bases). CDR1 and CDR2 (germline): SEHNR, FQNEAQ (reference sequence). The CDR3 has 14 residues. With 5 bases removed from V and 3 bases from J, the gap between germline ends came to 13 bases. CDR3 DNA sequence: TGTGCCAGCAGCCAGGCCCGGGGGGACACTGAAGCTTTCTTT. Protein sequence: CASSQARGDTEAFF. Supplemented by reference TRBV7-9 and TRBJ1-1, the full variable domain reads DTGVSQNPRHKITKRGQNVTFRCDPISEHNRLYWYRQTLGQGPEFLTYFQNEAQLEKSRLLSDRFSAERPKGSFSTLEIQRTEQGDSAMYLCASSQARGDTEAFFGQGTRLTVV.

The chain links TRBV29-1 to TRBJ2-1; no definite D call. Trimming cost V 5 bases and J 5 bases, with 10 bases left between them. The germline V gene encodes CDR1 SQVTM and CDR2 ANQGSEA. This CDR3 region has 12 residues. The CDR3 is CSVLVTNNEQFF. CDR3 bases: TGCAGCGTTTTAGTCACGAACAATGAGCAGTTCTTC.

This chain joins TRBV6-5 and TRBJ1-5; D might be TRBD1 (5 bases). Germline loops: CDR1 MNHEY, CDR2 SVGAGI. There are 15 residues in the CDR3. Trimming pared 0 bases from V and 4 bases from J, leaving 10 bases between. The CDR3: CASSYSGVGNQPQHF. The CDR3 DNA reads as TGTGCCAGCAGTTACTCAGGGGTAGGGAATCAGCCCCAGCATTTT.

CDR3 nucleotides: TGCGCCAGCAGCCGGAGGGGACAGTTCAATGAGCAGTTCTTC. It codes for CASSRRGQFNEQFF. The J gene is TRBJ2-1, the V gene TRBV5-1, with D possibly being TRBD1 (7 bases). The V end was cut by 4 bases, the J end by 6 bases, with 14 bases between. The CDR3 sequence is 14 residues long. Germline CDR1 is SGHRS and CDR2 is YFSETQ.

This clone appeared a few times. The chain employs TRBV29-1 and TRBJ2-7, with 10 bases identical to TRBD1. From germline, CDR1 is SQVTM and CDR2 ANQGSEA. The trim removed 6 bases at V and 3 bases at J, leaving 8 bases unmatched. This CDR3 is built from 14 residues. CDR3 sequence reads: CSVRPGQGLYEQYF. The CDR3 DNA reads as TGCAGCGTCCGACCGGGACAGGGGCTCTACGAGCAGTACTTC.

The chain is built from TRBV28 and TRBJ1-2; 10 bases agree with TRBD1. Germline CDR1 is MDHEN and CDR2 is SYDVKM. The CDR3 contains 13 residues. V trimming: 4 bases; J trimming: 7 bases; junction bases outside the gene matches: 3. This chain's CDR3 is CASSSGQGSGYTF. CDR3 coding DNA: TGTGCCAGCAGTTCGGGACAGGGGTCTGGCTACACCTTC.

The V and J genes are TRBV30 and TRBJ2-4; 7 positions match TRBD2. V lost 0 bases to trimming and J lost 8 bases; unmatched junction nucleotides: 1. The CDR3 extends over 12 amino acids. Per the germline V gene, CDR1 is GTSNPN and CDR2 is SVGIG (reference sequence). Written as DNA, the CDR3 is TGTGCCTGGAGTGTGGGGGGGGACATTCAGTACTTC. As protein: CAWSVGGDIQYF.

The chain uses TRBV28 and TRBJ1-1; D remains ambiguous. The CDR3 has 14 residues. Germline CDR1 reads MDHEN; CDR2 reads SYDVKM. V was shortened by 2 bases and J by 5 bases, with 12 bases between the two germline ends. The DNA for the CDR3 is TGTGCCAGCAGTTTAAAGACCCTGCGGACTGAAGCTTTCTTT. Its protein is CASSLKTLRTEAFF.

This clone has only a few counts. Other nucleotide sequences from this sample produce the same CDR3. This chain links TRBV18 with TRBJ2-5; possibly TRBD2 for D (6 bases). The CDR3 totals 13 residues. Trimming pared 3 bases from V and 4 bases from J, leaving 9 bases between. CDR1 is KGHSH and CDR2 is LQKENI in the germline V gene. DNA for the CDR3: TGTGCCAGCTCACCTGCCGGGAGAGAGACCCAGTACTTC. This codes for CASSPAGRETQYF.

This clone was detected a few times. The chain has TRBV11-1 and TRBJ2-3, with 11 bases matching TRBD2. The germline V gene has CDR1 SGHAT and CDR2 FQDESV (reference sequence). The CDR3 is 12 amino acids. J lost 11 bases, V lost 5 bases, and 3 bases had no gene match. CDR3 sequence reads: CASSPGTSGQYF. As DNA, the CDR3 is TGTGCCAGCAGCCCCGGGACTAGCGGGCAGTATTTT. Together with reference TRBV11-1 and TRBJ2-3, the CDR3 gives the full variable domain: EAEVAQSPRYKITEKSQAVAFWCDPISGHATLYWYRQILGQGPELLVQFQDESVVDDSQLPKDRFSAERLKGVDSTLKIQPAELGDSAMYLCASSPGTSGQYFGPGTRLTVL.

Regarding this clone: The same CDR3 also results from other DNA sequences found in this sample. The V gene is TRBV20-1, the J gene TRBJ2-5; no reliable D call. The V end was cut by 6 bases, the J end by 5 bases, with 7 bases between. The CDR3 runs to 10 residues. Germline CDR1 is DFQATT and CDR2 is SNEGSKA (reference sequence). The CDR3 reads CSARQETQYF. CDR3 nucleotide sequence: TGCAGTGCGCGGCAGGAGACCCAGTACTTC.

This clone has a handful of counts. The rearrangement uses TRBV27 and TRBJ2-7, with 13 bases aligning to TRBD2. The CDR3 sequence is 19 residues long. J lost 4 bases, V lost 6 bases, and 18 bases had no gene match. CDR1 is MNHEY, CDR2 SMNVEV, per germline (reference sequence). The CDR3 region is CASSHTGGLAGLEGYEQYF. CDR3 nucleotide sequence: TGTGCCAGCAGCCACACAGGGGGACTAGCGGGATTGGAGGGATACGAGCAGTACTTC.

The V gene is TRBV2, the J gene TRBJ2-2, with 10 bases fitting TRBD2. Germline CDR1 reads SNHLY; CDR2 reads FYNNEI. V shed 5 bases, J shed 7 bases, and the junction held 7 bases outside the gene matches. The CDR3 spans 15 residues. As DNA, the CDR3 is TGTGCCAGCAGTCAGCTAGCGGGAGTTGTCGGGGAGCTGTTTTTT. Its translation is CASSQLAGVVGELFF.